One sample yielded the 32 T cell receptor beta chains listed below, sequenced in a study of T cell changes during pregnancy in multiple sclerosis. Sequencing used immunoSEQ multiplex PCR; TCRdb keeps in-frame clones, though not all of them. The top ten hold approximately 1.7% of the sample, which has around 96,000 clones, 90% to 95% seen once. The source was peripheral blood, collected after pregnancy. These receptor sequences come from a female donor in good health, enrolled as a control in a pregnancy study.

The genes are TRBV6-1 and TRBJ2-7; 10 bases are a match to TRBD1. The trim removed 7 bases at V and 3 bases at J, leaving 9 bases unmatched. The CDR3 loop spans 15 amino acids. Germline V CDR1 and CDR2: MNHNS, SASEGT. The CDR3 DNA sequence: TGTGCCAGCACTCAAAGGAGGACAGGGGGCTACGAGCAGTACTTC. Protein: CASTQRRTGGYEQYF.

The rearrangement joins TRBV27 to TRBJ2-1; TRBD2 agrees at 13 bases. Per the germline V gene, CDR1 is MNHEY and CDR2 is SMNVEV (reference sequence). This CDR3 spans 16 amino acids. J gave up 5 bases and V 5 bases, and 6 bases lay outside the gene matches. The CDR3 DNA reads TGTGCCAGCAGTCTACAACTAGCGGGAGGGAACAATGAGCAGTTCTTC. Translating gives CASSLQLAGGNNEQFF.

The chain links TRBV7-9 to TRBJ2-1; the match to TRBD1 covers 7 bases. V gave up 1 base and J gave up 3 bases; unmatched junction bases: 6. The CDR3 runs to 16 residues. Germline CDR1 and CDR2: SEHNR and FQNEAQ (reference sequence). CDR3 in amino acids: CASSLVGTERYNEQFF. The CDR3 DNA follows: TGTGCCAGCAGCTTAGTTGGGACAGAACGCTACAATGAGCAGTTCTTC.

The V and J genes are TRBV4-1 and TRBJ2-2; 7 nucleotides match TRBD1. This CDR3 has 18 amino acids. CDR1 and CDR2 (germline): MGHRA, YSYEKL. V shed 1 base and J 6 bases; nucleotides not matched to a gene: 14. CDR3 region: CASSQGGRDSSFPGELFF. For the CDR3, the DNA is TGCGCCAGCAGCCAAGGGGGTCGGGACAGTAGTTTCCCCGGGGAGCTGTTTTTT.

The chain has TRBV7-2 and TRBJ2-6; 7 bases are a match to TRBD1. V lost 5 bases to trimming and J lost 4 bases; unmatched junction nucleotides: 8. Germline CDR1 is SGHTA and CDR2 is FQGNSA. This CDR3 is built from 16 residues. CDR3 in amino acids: CASSEGAGYGANVLTF. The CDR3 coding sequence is TGTGCCAGCAGCGAGGGGGCAGGGTACGGGGCCAACGTCCTGACTTTC.

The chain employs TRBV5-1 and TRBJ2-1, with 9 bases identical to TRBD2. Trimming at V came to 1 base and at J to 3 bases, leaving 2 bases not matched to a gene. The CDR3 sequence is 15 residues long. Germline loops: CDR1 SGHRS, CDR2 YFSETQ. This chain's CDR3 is CASSLSAGGYNEQFF. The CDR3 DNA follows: TGCGCCAGCAGCTTGTCAGCGGGAGGCTACAATGAGCAGTTCTTC.

CDR3 sequence: CASSVLRSYEQYF. CDR3 nucleotides: TGTGCCAGCAGTGTACTTAGGAGCTACGAGCAGTACTTC. The chain recombines TRBV6-1 with TRBJ2-7; D is unresolved. Per the germline V gene, CDR1 is MNHNS and CDR2 is SASEGT. The CDR3 is 13 residues long. The V gene lost 4 bases and the J gene lost 3 bases, with 10 bases spanning the gap.

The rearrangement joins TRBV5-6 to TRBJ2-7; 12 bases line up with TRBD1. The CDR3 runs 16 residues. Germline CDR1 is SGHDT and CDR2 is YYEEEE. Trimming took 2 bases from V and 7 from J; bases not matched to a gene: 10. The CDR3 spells CASSFVSGTGGWEQYF. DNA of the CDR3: TGTGCCAGCAGCTTCGTCTCCGGGACAGGGGGCTGGGAGCAGTACTTC.

Written as DNA, the CDR3 is TGTGCCGCACAGGGTAGAAGAAATGAGCAGTTCTTC. This translates into CAAQGRRNEQFF. The chain carries TRBV28 and TRBJ2-1; the D gene is possibly TRBD1 (6 bases). CDR1 and CDR2 from the germline V gene are MDHEN and SYDVKM. The CDR3 length is 12 residues. V lost 11 bases and J lost 7, with 15 bases in between.

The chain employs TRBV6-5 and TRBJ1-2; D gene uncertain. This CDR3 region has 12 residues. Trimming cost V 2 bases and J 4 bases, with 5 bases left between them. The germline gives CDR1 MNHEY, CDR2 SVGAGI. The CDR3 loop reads CASSYPGYGYTF. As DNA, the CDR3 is TGTGCCAGCAGTTACCCGGGCTATGGCTACACCTTC.

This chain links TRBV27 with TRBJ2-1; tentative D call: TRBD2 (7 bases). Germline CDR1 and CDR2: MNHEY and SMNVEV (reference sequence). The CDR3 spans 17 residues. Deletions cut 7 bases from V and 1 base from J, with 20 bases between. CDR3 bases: TGTGCCAGCACCCAAAGGGGGGGCGATCTTTCCTACAATGAGCAGTTCTTC. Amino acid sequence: CASTQRGGDLSYNEQFF.

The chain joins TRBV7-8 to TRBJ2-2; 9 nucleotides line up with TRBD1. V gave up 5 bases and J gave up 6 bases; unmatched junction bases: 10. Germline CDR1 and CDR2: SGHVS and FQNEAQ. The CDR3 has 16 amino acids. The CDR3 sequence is CASSIPGQGSPGELFF. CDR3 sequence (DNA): TGTGCCAGCAGCATTCCGGGACAGGGATCTCCCGGGGAGCTGTTTTTT.

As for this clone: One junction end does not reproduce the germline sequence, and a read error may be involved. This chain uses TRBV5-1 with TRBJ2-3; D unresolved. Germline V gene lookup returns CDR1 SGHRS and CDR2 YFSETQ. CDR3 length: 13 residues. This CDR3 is CASSGLGTDTQYF. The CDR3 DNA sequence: TGCGCCAGCAGTGGGTTGGGCACGGATACGCAGTATTTT.

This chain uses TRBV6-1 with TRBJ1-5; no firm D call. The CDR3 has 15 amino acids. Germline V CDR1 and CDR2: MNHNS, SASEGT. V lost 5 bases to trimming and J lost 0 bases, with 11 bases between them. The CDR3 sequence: CASSSRIGSNQPQHF. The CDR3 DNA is TGTGCCAGCAGTTCGCGTATTGGTAGCAATCAGCCCCAGCATTTT.

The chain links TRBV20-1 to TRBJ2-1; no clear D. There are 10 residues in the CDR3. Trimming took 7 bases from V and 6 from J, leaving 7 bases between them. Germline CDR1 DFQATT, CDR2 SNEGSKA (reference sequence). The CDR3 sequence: CSVVGNEQFF. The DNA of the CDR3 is TGCAGTGTGGTCGGCAATGAGCAGTTCTTC.

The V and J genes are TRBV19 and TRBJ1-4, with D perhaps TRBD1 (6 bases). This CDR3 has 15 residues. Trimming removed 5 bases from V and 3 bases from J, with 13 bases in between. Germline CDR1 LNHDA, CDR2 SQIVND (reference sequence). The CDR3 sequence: CASSPGEVANEKLFF. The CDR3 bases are TGTGCCAGTAGTCCAGGGGAAGTGGCTAATGAAAAACTGTTTTTT.

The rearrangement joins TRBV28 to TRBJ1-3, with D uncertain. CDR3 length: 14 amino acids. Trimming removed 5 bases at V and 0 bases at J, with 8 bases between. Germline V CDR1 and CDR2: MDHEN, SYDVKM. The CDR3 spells CASSRSRSGNTIYF. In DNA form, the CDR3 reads TGTGCCAGCAGTAGGAGTCGCTCTGGAAACACCATATATTTT.

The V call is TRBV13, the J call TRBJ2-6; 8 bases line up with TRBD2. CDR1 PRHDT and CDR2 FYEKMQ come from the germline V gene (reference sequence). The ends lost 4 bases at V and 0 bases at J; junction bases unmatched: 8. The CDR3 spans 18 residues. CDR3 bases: TGTGCCAGCAGCTCGGGGGGGGTCCCAAACTCTGGGGCCAACGTCCTGACTTTC. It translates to CASSSGGVPNSGANVLTF.

In DNA form, the CDR3 reads TGTGCCAGCAGCTTCGCCAGGGGTCGAGAGCAGTACTTC. This sequence encodes CASSFARGREQYF. The gene calls are TRBV7-2 and TRBJ2-7; a weak D match, TRBD1 (6 bases). The germline V and J ends were trimmed by 3 bases and 7 bases, with 13 bases remaining between them. Germline CDR1 and CDR2: SGHTA and FQGNSA. The CDR3 sequence is 13 residues long.

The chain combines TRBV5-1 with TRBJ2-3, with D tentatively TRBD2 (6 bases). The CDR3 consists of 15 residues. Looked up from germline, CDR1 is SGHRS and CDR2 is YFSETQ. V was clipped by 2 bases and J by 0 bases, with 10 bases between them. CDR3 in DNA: TGCGCCAGCAGCTTCCGGGAGCGAAGCACAGATACGCAGTATTTT. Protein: CASSFRERSTDTQYF.

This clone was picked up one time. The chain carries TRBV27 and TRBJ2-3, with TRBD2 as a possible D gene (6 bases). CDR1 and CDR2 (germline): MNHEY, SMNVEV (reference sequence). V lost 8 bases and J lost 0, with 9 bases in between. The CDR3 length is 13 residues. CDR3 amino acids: CASRGTSTDTQYF. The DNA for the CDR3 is TGTGCCAGCCGCGGGACTAGCACAGATACGCAGTATTTT.

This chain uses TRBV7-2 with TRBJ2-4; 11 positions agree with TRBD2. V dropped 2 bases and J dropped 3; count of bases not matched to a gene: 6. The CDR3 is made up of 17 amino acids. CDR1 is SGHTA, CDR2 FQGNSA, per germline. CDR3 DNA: TGTGCCAGCAGCTTACTTCCTAGCGGGGGGTACAAAAACATTCAGTACTTC. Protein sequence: CASSLLPSGGYKNIQYF.

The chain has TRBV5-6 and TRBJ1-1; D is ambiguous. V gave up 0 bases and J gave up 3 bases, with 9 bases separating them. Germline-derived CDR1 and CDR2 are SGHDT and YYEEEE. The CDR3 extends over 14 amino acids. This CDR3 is CASSLGVPYTEAFF. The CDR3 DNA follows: TGTGCCAGCAGCTTGGGAGTACCCTACACTGAAGCTTTCTTT.

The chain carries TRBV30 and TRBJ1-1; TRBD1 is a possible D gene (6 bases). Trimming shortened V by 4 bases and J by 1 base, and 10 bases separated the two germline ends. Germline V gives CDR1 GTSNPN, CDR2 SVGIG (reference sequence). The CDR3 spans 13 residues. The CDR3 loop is CAWTLQGNTEAFF. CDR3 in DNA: TGTGCCTGGACCCTACAGGGGAACACTGAAGCTTTCTTT.

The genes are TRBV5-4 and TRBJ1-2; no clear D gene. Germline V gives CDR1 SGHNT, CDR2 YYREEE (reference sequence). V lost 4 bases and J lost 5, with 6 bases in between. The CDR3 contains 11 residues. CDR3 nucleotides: TGTGCCAGCAGCACGGGGTATGGCTACACCTTC. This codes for CASSTGYGYTF.

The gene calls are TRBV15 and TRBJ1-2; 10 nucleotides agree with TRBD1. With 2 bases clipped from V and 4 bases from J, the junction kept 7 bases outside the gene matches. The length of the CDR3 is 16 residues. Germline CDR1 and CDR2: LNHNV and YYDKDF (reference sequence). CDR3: CATSRPQRDRGYGYTF. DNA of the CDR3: TGTGCCACCAGCAGACCTCAAAGGGACAGGGGCTATGGCTACACCTTC.

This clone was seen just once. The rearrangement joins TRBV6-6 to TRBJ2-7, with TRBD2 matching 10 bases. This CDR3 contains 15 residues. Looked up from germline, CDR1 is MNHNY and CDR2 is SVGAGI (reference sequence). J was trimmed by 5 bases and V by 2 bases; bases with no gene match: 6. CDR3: CASSYTGTSVHEQYF. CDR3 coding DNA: TGTGCCAGCAGTTACACCGGGACTAGCGTTCACGAGCAGTACTTC.

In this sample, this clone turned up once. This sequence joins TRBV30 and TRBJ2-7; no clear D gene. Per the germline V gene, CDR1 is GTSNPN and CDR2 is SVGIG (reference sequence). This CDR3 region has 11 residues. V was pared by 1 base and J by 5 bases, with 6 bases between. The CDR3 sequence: CAWSDSHEQYF. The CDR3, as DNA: TGTGCCTGGAGTGACTCTCACGAGCAGTACTTC.

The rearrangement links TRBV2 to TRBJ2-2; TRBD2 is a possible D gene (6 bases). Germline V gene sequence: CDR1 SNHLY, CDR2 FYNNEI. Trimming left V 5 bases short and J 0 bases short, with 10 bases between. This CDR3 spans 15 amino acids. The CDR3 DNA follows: TGTGCCAGCAGTCCGGAGGGCGCGAACACCGGGGAGCTGTTTTTT. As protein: CASSPEGANTGELFF.

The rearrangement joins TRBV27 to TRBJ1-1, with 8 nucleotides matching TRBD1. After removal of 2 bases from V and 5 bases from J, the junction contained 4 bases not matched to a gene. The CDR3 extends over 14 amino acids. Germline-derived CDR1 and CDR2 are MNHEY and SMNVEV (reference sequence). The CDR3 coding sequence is TGTGCCAGCAGTTTACAGGGGGCGAGGACTGAAGCTTTCTTT. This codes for CASSLQGARTEAFF.

CDR3 amino acids: CASSGAGKDNQPQHF. In DNA form, the CDR3 reads TGTGCCAGCAGTGGGGCAGGGAAGGACAATCAGCCCCAGCATTTT. J is TRBJ1-5 and V is TRBV6-5; maybe TRBD1 (5 bases). V was pared by 5 bases and J by 3 bases, with 14 bases between. The germline gives CDR1 MNHEY, CDR2 SVGAGI. This CDR3 is 15 amino acids long.

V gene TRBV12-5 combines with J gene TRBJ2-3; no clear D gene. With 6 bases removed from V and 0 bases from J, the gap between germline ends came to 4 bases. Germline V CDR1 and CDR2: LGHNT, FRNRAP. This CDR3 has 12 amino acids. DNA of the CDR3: TGTGCTAGTGGCCCAAGCACAGATACGCAGTATTTT. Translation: CASGPSTDTQYF. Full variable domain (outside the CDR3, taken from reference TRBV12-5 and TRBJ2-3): DARVTQTPRHKVTEMGQEVTMRCQPILGHNTVFWYRQTMMQGLELLAYFRNRAPLDDSGMPKDRFSAEMPDATLATLKIQPSEPRDSAVYFCASGPSTDTQYFGPGTRLTVL.